This entry lists 12 T cell receptor beta chains sequenced from one sample in a study of T cell clonality in common variable immunodeficiency. Some clones are missing from TCRdb's copy, which holds only in-frame ones; the method was immunoSEQ multiplex PCR. The sample contains tens of thousands of clones, none of them singletons. The sequenced material came from peripheral blood mononuclear cells. The receptors here all came from a person between 18 and 75 years old in good health.

This clone has at least ten counts. The read terminates 3 residues before the CDR3 end, so the remaining end is supplied by the germline J gene. The V and J genes are TRBV19 and TRBJ1-2; 8 positions match TRBD1. CDR1 LNHDA and CDR2 SQIVND come from the germline V gene (reference sequence). V shed 4 bases and J 0 bases; nucleotides not matched to a gene: 1. The CDR3 is made up of 14 amino acids. Partial CDR3 DNA: TGTGCCAGTAGTAAACAGGGGGCTAACTATGGC. Its protein product is CASSKQGANYG. Given in full, the CDR3 is CASSKQGANYGYTF. The whole variable domain, filled in from reference TRBV19 and TRBJ1-2, reads DGGITQSPKYLFRKEGQNVTLSCEQNLNHDAMYWYRQDPGQGLRLIYYSQIVNDFQKGDIAEGYSVSREKKESFPLTVTSAQKNPTAFYLCASSKQGANYGYTFGSGTRLTVV.

This clone was observed at least ten times. The CDR3 goes on 3 residues after the read ends, and that part is filled in from the germline J gene. The V and J genes are TRBV5-1 and TRBJ1-6; D is uncertain. Deletions cut 0 bases from V and 9 bases from J, with 10 bases between. CDR3 length equals 14 residues. Looked up from germline, CDR1 is SGHRS and CDR2 is YFSETQ. The sequenced CDR3 bases are TGCGCCAGCAGCTTGGAGGAAAAGGGTTCACCC. Translated, it gives CASSLEEKGSP. The whole CDR3 is CASSLEEKGSPLHF.

In this sample, this clone turned up many times. The read finishes 3 residues shy of the CDR3 end, and the germline J gene is used to complete it. The rearrangement uses TRBV27 and TRBJ1-1, with TRBD1 identical over 10 bases. The V and J ends lost 3 bases and 3 bases, in that order; junction bases with no gene match: 7. The CDR3 length is 16 residues. Germline V gene sequence: CDR1 MNHEY, CDR2 SMNVEV (reference sequence). The CDR3: CASSFGTGVGYTEAFF. The part of the CDR3 DNA that was read is TGTGCCAGCAGTTTCGGGACAGGGGTAGGATACACTGAA.

Many counts were recorded for this clone. The read terminates 3 residues before the CDR3 end, so the remaining end is supplied by the germline J gene. This chain joins TRBV7-8 and TRBJ1-6; 10 bases map to TRBD1. The germline V gene encodes CDR1 SGHVS and CDR2 FQNEAQ. V lost 7 bases, J lost 8 bases, and 5 bases stayed unmatched. The CDR3 spans 14 residues. Partial CDR3 DNA: TGTGCCAGCACAAGGGGACAGGGGCATTCACCC. Its protein product is CASTRGQGHSP. The full-length CDR3 reads as CASTRGQGHSPLHF. Drawing the rest from reference TRBV7-8 and TRBJ1-6, the complete variable domain is GAGVSQSPRYKVAKRGQDVALRCDPISGHVSLFWYQQALGQGPEFLTYFQNEAQLDKSGLPSDRFFAERPEGSVSTLKIQRTQQEDSAVYLCASTRGQGHSPLHFGNGTRLTVT.

This clone has a handful of counts. The CDR3 extends 3 residues past the end of the read, so its final part is completed from the germline J gene. The chain recombines TRBV19 with TRBJ1-1; maybe TRBD1 (5 bases). The CDR3 has 15 amino acids. V was cut by 8 bases and J by 0 bases, with 16 bases left in between. Per germline, CDR1 LNHDA and CDR2 SQIVND (reference sequence). Partial CDR3 DNA: TGTGCCAGTCGAAGGCCTGGGGCCATGAACACTGAA. The encoded protein is CASRRPGAMNTE. Given in full, the CDR3 is CASRRPGAMNTEAFF. Drawing the rest from reference TRBV19 and TRBJ1-1, the complete variable domain is DGGITQSPKYLFRKEGQNVTLSCEQNLNHDAMYWYRQDPGQGLRLIYYSQIVNDFQKGDIAEGYSVSREKKESFPLTVTSAQKNPTAFYLCASRRPGAMNTEAFFGQGTRLTVV.

There are many counts of this clone. With the read ending 3 residues before the CDR3 end, the germline J gene is used to fill in that end. V is TRBV20-1 and J is TRBJ2-5, with TRBD2 identical over 11 bases. Germline V gives CDR1 DFQATT, CDR2 SNEGSKA (reference sequence). This CDR3 is built from 16 residues. Losses at the gene ends were 5 bases for V and 0 bases for J; bases not matched to a gene: 8. The CDR3 loop is CSAQGGTSGYQETQYF. The covered CDR3 bases are TGCAGTGCTCAAGGGGGGACTAGCGGATACCAAGAGACC.

In its sample, this clone was seen many times. Read data end 3 residues before the CDR3 end; the end is taken from the germline J gene. J is TRBJ2-3 and V is TRBV5-1, with 12 bases fitting TRBD2. Germline trimming cut 4 bases from V and 2 bases from J; bases unmatched to any gene: 5. CDR3 length: 16 residues. Germline-derived CDR1 and CDR2 are SGHRS and YFSETQ. The covered CDR3 bases are TGCGCCAGCAGCACTAGCGGGGGGCGGGTCACAGATACG. Amino acid sequence: CASSTSGGRVTDT. The CDR3 in its entirety is CASSTSGGRVTDTQYF.

This clone was detected ten times or more. The missing CDR3 end, 3 residues past where the read stops, is filled in from the germline J gene. The chain links TRBV7-3 to TRBJ2-2; TRBD1 matches 9 bases. This CDR3 comprises 17 residues. J lost 3 bases, V lost 0 bases, and 5 bases had no gene match. CDR1 SGHTA and CDR2 FQGTGA come from the germline V gene. The sequenced part of the CDR3 DNA is TGTGCCAGCAGCTTAACGATTAGGACAGGGGACACCGGGGAG. It encodes CASSLTIRTGDTGE. The full CDR3 is CASSLTIRTGDTGELFF.

There are many counts of this clone. The read ends 3 residues early relative to the CDR3; the germline J gene fills the gap. The chain has TRBV6-4 and TRBJ2-2; 9 bases line up with TRBD2. CDR3 length: 16 amino acids. Germline V lookup: CDR1 MRHNA, CDR2 SNTAGT. V was clipped by 2 bases and J by 4 bases; unmatched bases: 5. The part of the CDR3 DNA that was read is TGTGCCAGCAGTGACGGCGGGGGGGCCAGCACCGGGGAG. This encodes CASSDGGGASTGE. The CDR3 as a whole reads CASSDGGGASTGELFF.

In regard to this clone: The sequenced fragment ends 3 residues before the CDR3 boundary, so the rest is inferred from the germline J gene. The same CDR3 can be traced to other DNA sequences in this sample. V usage is TRBV11-3 and J usage is TRBJ2-7; a weak D match, TRBD2 (5 bases). This CDR3 is 13 amino acids long. The germline gives CDR1 SGHNT, CDR2 YENEEA. Between the trimmed V and J ends, which lost 5 bases and 1 base, there was a span of 9 bases. Partial CDR3 DNA: TGTGCCAGCAGCCGGACTGTTTCCTACGAG. Translation: CASSRTVSYE. The complete CDR3 protein is CASSRTVSYEQYF. Full variable domain (missing parts from reference TRBV11-3 and TRBJ2-7): EAGVVQSPRYKIIEKKQPVAFWCNPISGHNTLYWYLQNLGQGPELLIRYENEEAVDDSQLPKDRFSAERLKGVDSTLKIQPAELGDSAVYLCASSRTVSYEQYFGPGTRLTVT.

This clone appeared a few times. The read ends 3 residues early relative to the CDR3; the germline J gene fills the gap. J is TRBJ2-3 and V is TRBV7-8; a possible D gene is TRBD2 (5 bases). Germline V gene data show CDR1 as SGHVS and CDR2 as FQNEAQ. This CDR3 has 15 amino acids. The V end was cut by 2 bases, the J end by 2 bases, with 11 bases between. The CDR3 DNA, read in part, is TGTGCCAGCAGCTTAACTAGAGAGCCCACAGATACG. Translation: CASSLTREPTDT. The complete CDR3 reads CASSLTREPTDTQYF.

This clone came up many times. The read is 3 residues too short to cover the CDR3 end, so that end is filled in from the germline J gene. The chain employs TRBV20-1 and TRBJ2-1; TRBD1 agrees at 10 bases. This CDR3 spans 16 amino acids. With 1 base clipped from V and 1 base from J, the junction kept 4 bases outside the gene matches. In germline, CDR1 is DFQATT, CDR2 SNEGSKA (reference sequence). Partial CDR3 DNA: TGCAGTGCTAGAGCCCGACAGGGGGCTTCCTACAATGAG. Translated, it gives CSARARQGASYNE. The entire CDR3 protein reads CSARARQGASYNEQFF.